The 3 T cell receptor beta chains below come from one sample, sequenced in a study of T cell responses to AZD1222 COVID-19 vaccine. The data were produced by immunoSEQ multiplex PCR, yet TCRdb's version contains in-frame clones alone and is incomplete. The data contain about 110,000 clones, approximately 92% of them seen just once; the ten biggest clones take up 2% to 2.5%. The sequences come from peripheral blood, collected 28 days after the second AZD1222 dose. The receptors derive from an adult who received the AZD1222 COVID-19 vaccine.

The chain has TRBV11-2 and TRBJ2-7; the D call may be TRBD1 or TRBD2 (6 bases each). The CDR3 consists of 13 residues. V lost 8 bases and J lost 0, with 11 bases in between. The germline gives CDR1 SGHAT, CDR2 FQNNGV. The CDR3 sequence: CASPGGHSYEQYF. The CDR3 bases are TGTGCCAGCCCCGGGGGCCACTCCTACGAGCAGTACTTC.

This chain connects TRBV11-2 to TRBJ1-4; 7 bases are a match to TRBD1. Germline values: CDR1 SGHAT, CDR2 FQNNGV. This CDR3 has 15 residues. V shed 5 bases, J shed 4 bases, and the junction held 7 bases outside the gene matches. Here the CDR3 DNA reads TGTGCCAGCAGCCTCGACAGGGAAAGTAATGAAAAACTGTTTTTT. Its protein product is CASSLDRESNEKLFF.

The CDR3 here is CASSLIGDTTGGWTEAFF. The CDR3 DNA reads TGTGCCAGCAGCTTGATAGGGGATACGACAGGGGGTTGGACTGAAGCTTTCTTT. The V call is TRBV5-6, the J call TRBJ1-1; 9 nucleotides align to TRBD1. The V segment lost 1 base and the J segment 5 bases; nucleotides outside the gene matches: 15. Germline V CDR1 and CDR2: SGHDT, YYEEEE. The CDR3 consists of 18 residues.